Listed below are T cell receptor beta chains from one sample, sequenced in a study of OX40 agonist ivuxolimab in advanced cancers. The table came from immunoSEQ multiplex PCR; TCRdb's copy has only in-frame clones and leaves some out. The profile covers under 70,000 clones, with approximately 86% appearing a single time and roughly 13% taken by the ten largest. The specimen comprised CD4+ or CD8+ T cells sorted from blood, sampled in a trial of the OX40 agonist ivuxolimab. The receptors originated from an adult with an advanced solid tumor such as melanoma, head and neck, liver or kidney cancer. The conserved cysteine and the conserved F or W are not part of the CDR3 here.

j_call,v_call,cdr3_aa
TRBJ2-7,TRBV7-3,ASSISGVNDYEQY
TRBJ1-1,TRBV13,ASSLGGDLNTEAF
TRBJ2-3,TRBV6-6,ASSYSPGQGADTQY
TRBJ2-3,TRBV6-6,ASSTGGEFTDTQY
TRBJ2-1,TRBV6-5,ASSVGGDYNEQF
TRBJ2-6,TRBV29-1,SGLTTNVLT
TRBJ2-3,TRBV7-9,ASSPWGRDTQY
TRBJ2-1,TRBV7-6,ASSLSVGGYNSYNEQF
TRBJ2-7,TRBV11-2,ASSPGAYEQY
.,TRBV13,ASSFQGTSYEQY
TRBJ2-7,TRBV7-9,ASSLGSYEQY
TRBJ1-1,TRBV28,ASSLDRVTEAF
TRBJ2-5,TRBV6-6,ASSYSPQGVWETQY
TRBJ2-5,TRBV27,ASSPMGEWETQY
TRBJ2-7,TRBV6-5,ASSYNPQEQY
TRBJ1-2,TRBV4-1,ASSSTGQGGYT
TRBJ2-3,TRBV11-2,ASSLVRGVPDTQY
TRBJ2-7,TRBV18,ASSPQGQSSYEQY
TRBJ1-5,TRBV7-8,ASSLYRGNQPQH
TRBJ1-5,TRBV11-2,ASSLDLVGNQPQH
TRBJ1-1,TRBV7-6,ASSRRGNTEAF
TRBJ1-1,TRBV27,ASRTGLWTEAF
TRBJ2-7,TRBV11-2,ASSLVGTEQY
TRBJ1-5,TRBV21-1,ASSKRDRALQPQH
TRBJ2-7,TRBV2,ASGYEQY
TRBJ2-2,TRBV11-2,ASSLDKGVTNTGELF
TRBJ1-1,TRBV6-6,ASISPEEAF
TRBJ1-2,TRBV6-6,ASSYGGPYYGYT
TRBJ1-2,TRBV6-6,ASSYSYSTADYGYT